This T cell receptor (beta chain) was sequenced during a study of T-cell reconstitution after alpha-beta-depleted transplantation in children. Construction of the TCRbeta library involved unique molecular identifiers. TCRdb fed the PCR reads into MiXCR, producing one record per CDR3 protein. The sample has approximately 250,000 distinct CDR3 sequences; about 25% are singletons. CDR1 and CDR2 (germline): SGHKS, YYEKEE (reference sequence). Trimming took off 2 bases at V and 2 bases at J, with 10 bases between the two ends. The CDR3 runs to 15 residues. The sample was PBMCs, taken before TCRalphabeta/CD19-depleted stem cell transplant. The chain joins TRBV5-5 to TRBJ2-2, with no clear D. This clonotype was sampled from a girl aged 2 to 10 with Fanconi anemia, due to receive a stem cell transplant. The CDR3 DNA follows: TGTGCCAGCAGCTTCACGACTGCTAACACCGGGGAGCTGTTTTTT. Protein sequence: CASSFTTANTGELFF.